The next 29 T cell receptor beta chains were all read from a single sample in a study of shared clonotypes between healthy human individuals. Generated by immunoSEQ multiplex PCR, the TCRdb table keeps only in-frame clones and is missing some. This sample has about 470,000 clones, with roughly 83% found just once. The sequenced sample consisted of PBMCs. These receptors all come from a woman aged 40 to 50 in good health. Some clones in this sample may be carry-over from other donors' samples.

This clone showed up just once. The CDR3 nucleotides read TGTGCCAGTAGTCCGTCGGGGAGGGGAGGGACTGAAGCTTTCTTT. Translation gives CASSPSGRGGTEAFF. The rearrangement links TRBV19 to TRBJ1-1, with D perhaps matching TRBD1 (5 bases). V was pared by 5 bases and J by 5 bases, with 18 bases between. In germline, CDR1 is LNHDA, CDR2 SQIVND (reference sequence). The CDR3 loop spans 15 amino acids.

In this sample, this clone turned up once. CDR3 region: CASSSPGLAGTDTQYF. DNA for the CDR3: TGTGCCAGTAGTTCACCGGGACTAGCGGGAACCGATACGCAGTATTTT. This chain connects TRBV19 to TRBJ2-3; 13 nucleotides align to TRBD2. The CDR3 consists of 16 residues. Looked up from germline, CDR1 is LNHDA and CDR2 is SQIVND (reference sequence). V trimming: 5 bases; J trimming: 6 bases; junction bases outside the gene matches: 8.

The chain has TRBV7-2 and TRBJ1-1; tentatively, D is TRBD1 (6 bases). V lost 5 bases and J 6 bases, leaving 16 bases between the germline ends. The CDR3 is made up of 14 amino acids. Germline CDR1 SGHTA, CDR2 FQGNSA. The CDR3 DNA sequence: TGTGCCAGCAGCGAAGACTCGGGGGCTCCTGAAGCTTTCTTT. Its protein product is CASSEDSGAPEAFF.

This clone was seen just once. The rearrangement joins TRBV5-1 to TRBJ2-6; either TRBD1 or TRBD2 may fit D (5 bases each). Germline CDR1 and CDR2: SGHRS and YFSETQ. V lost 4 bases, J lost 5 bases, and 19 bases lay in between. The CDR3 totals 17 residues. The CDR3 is CASSPGRPGVRANVLTF. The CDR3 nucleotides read TGCGCCAGCAGCCCGGGACGCCCAGGTGTTCGGGCCAACGTCCTGACTTTC.

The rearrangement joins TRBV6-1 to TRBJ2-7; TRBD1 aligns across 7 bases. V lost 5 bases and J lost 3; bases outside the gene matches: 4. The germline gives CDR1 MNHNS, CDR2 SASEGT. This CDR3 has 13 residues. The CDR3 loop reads CASSLDRDYEQYF. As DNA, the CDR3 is TGTGCCAGCAGTCTTGACAGGGACTACGAGCAGTACTTC.

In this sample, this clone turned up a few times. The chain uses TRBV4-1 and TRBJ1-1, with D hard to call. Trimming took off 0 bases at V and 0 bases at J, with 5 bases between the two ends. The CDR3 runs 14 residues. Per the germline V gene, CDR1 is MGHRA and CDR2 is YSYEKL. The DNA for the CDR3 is TGCGCCAGCAGCCAAGATCCAATGAACACTGAAGCTTTCTTT. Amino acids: CASSQDPMNTEAFF.

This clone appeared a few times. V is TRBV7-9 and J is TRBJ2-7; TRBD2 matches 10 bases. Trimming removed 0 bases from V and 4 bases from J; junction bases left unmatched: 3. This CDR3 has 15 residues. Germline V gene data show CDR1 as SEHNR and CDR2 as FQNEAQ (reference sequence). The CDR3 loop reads CASSLAASGSYEQYF. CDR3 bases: TGTGCCAGCAGCTTAGCGGCTAGCGGGAGTTACGAGCAGTACTTC. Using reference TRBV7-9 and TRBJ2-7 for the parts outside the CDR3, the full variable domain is DTGVSQNPRHKITKRGQNVTFRCDPISEHNRLYWYRQTLGQGPEFLTYFQNEAQLEKSRLLSDRFSAERPKGSFSTLEIQRTEQGDSAMYLCASSLAASGSYEQYFGPGTRLTVT.

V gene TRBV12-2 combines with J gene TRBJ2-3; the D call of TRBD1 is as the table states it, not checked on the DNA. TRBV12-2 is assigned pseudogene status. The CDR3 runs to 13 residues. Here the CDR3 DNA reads TGTGCAAGTCGCCCGGACAGCGGAGATACGCAGTATTTT. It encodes CASRPDSGDTQYF.

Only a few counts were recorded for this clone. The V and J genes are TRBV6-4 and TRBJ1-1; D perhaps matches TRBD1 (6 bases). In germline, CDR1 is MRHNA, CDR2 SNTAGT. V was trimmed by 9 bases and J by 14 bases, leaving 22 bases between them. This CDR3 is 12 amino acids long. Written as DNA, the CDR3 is TGTGCCAGTAGTACGACAGGTCGTAAAATGTTCTTT. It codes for CASSTTGRKMFF.

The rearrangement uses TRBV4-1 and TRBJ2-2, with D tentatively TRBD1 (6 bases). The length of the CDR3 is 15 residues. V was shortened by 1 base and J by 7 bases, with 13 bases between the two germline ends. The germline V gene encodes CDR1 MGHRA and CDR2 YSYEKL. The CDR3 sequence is CASSQGIQGDGELFF. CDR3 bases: TGCGCCAGCAGCCAAGGCATACAGGGCGACGGGGAGCTGTTTTTT.

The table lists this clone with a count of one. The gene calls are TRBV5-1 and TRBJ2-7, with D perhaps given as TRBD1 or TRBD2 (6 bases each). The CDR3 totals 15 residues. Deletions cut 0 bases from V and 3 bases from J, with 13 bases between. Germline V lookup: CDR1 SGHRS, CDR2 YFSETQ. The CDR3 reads CASSLGGGKGYEQYF. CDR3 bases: TGCGCCAGCAGCTTGGGAGGGGGGAAAGGCTACGAGCAGTACTTC.

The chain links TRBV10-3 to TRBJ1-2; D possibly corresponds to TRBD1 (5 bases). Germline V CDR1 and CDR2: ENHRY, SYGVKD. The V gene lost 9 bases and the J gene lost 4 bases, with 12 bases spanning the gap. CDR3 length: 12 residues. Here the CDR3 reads CAMGRGTYGYTF. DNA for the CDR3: TGTGCCATGGGGCGGGGGACCTATGGCTACACCTTC.

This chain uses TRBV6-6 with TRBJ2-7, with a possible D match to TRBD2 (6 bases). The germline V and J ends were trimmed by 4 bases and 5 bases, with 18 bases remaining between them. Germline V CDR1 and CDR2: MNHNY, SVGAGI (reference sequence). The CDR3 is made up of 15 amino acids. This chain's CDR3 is CASSSSVKTGDEQYF. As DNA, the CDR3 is TGTGCCAGCAGTTCGTCAGTTAAGACGGGGGACGAGCAGTACTTC.

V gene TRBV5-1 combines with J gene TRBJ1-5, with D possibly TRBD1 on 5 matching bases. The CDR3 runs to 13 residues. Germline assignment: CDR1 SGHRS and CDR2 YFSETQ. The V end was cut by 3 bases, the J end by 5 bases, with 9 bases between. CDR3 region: CASSSQGDQPQHF. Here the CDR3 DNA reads TGCGCCAGCAGCTCGCAGGGCGATCAGCCCCAGCATTTT.

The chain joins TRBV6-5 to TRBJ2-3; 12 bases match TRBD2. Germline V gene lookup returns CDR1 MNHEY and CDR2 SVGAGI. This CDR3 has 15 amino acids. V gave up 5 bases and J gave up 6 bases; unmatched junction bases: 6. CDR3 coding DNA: TGTGCCAGCAGTAGACTAGCGGGAGTGACCGATACGCAGTATTTT. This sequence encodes CASSRLAGVTDTQYF.

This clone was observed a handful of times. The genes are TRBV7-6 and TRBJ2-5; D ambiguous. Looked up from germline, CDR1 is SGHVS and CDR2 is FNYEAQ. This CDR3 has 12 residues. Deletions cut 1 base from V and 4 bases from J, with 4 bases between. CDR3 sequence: CASSLVRETQYF. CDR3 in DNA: TGTGCCAGCAGCTTAGTGAGAGAGACCCAGTACTTC.

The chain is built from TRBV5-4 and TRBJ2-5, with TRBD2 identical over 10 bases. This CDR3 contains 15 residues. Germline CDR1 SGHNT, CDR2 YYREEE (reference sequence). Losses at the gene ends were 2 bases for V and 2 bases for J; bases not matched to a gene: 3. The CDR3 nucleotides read TGTGCCAGCAGCTTTGGACTAGCGGAACAAGAGACCCAGTACTTC. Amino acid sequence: CASSFGLAEQETQYF.

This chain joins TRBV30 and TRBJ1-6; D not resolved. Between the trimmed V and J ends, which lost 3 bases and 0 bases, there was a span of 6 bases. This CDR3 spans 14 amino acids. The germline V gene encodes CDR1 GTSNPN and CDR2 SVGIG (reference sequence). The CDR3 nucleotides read TGTGCCTGGAGGGAGAGCTCCTATAATTCACCCCTCCACTTT. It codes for CAWRESSYNSPLHF.

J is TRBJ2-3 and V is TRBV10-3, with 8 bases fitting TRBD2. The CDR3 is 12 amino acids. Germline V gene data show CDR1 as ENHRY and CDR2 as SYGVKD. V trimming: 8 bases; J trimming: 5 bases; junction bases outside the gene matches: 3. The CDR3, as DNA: TGTGCCATCCGGGGGGGGGTAGATACGCAGTATTTT. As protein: CAIRGGVDTQYF.

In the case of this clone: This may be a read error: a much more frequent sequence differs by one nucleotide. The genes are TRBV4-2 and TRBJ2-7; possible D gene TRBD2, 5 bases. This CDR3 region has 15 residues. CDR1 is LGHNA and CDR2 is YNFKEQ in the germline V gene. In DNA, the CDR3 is TGTGCCAGCAGCCAAGATCCTAGCAGCTCCTACGGGCAGTACTTC. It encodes CASSQDPSSSYGQYF.

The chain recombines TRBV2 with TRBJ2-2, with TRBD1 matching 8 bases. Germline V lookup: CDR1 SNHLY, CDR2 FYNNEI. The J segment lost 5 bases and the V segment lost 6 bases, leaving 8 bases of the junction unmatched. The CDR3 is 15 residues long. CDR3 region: CASRVGTGGTGELFF. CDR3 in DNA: TGTGCCAGCAGGGTCGGGACAGGTGGGACCGGGGAGCTGTTTTTT.

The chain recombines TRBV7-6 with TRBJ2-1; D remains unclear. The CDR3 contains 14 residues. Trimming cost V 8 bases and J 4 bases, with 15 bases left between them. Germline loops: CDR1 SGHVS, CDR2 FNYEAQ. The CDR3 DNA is TGTGCCAGCTCCCTTCAGGAATTTTACAATGAGCAGTTCTTC. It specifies CASSLQEFYNEQFF. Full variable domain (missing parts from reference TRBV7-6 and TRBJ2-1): GAGVSQSPRYKVTKRGQDVALRCDPISGHVSLYWYRQALGQGPEFLTYFNYEAQQDKSGLPNDRFSAERPEGSISTLTIQRTEQRDSAMYRCASSLQEFYNEQFFGPGTRLTVL.

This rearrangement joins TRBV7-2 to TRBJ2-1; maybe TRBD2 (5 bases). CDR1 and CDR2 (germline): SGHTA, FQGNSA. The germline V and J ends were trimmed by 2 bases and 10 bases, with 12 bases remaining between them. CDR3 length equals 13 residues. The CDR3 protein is CASSLYQDLEQFF. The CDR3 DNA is TGTGCCAGCAGCTTATATCAGGACTTGGAGCAGTTCTTC. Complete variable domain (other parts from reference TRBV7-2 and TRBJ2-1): GAGVSQSPSNKVTEKGKDVELRCDPISGHTALYWYRQSLGQGLEFLIYFQGNSAPDKSGLPSDRFSAERTGGSVSTLTIQRTQQEDSAVYLCASSLYQDLEQFFGPGTRLTVL.

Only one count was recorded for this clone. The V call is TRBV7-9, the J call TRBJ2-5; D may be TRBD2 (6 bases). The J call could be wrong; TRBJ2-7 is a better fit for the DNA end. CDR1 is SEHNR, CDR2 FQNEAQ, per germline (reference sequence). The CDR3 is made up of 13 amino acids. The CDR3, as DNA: TGTGCCAGCCTCCCTCCGGGAGACTACGAGCAGTACTTC. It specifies CASLPPGDYEQYF.

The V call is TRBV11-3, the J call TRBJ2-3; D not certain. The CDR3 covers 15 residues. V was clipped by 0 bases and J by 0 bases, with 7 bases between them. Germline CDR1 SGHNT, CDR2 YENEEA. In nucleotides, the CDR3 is TGTGCCAGCAGCTTAGAGAGTATTAGCACAGATACGCAGTATTTT. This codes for CASSLESISTDTQYF.

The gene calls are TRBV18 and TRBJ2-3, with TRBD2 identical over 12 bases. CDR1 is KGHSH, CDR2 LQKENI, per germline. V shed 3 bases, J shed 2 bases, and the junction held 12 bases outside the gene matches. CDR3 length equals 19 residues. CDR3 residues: CASSPVAPTSGSITDTQYF. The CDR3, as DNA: TGTGCCAGCTCACCCGTCGCTCCGACTAGCGGGAGTATCACAGATACGCAGTATTTT.

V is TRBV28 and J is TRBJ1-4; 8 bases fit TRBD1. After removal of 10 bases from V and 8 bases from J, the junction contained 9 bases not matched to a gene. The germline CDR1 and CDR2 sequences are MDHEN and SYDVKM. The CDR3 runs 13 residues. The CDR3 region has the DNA TGTGCCATCTACAACAGGGGGAAGGAAAAACTGTTTTTT. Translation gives CAIYNRGKEKLFF.

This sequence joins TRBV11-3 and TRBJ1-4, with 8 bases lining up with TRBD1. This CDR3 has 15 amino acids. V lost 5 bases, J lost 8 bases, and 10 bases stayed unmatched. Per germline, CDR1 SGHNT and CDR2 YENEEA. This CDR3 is CASSPPGTGTEKLFF. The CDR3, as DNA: TGTGCCAGCAGCCCACCCGGGACAGGTACCGAAAAACTGTTTTTT.

CDR3 sequence: CASSGQGAQPQHF. CDR3 nucleotides: TGTGCCAGCAGCGGACAGGGGGCTCAGCCCCAGCATTTT. The rearrangement joins TRBV7-8 to TRBJ1-5; the match to TRBD1 covers 11 bases. Germline V lookup: CDR1 SGHVS, CDR2 FQNEAQ. The CDR3 loop spans 13 amino acids. V lost 5 bases to trimming and J lost 6 bases; unmatched junction nucleotides: 0.